This T cell receptor (beta chain) was captured in a study of identical twins. Whole-study findings and limits: The models gave estimates that fell short of the out-of-frame TCR alpha sharing seen in monozygotic twins. Out-of-frame beta sequences exhibited a weaker degree of excess twin sharing. The abundant beta clonotypes from cord blood had fewer insertions, and memory repertoires had none of this.

The CDR3 sequence is 16 residues long. Germline V gives CDR1 SGHAT, CDR2 FQNNGV. After removal of 5 bases from V and 6 bases from J, the junction contained 6 bases not matched to a gene. This clonotype was picked up many times. The antigen is undetermined. TCRdb re-called the 5' RACE reads through MiXCR, storing one row per CDR3 protein. The sample lists more than 650,000 distinct CDR3 sequences, around 6.1% occurring once. Healthy Caucasian individuals made up all the donors. Sequenced material: naive T cells sorted from blood. The receptor was derived from a man younger than 30 in good health. The chain employs TRBV11-2 and TRBJ2-2, with 13 bases identical to TRBD2. This CDR3 is CASSPGLAGPPGELFF. CDR3 in DNA: TGTGCCAGCAGCCCGGGACTAGCGGGGCCACCCGGGGAGCTGTTTTTT.